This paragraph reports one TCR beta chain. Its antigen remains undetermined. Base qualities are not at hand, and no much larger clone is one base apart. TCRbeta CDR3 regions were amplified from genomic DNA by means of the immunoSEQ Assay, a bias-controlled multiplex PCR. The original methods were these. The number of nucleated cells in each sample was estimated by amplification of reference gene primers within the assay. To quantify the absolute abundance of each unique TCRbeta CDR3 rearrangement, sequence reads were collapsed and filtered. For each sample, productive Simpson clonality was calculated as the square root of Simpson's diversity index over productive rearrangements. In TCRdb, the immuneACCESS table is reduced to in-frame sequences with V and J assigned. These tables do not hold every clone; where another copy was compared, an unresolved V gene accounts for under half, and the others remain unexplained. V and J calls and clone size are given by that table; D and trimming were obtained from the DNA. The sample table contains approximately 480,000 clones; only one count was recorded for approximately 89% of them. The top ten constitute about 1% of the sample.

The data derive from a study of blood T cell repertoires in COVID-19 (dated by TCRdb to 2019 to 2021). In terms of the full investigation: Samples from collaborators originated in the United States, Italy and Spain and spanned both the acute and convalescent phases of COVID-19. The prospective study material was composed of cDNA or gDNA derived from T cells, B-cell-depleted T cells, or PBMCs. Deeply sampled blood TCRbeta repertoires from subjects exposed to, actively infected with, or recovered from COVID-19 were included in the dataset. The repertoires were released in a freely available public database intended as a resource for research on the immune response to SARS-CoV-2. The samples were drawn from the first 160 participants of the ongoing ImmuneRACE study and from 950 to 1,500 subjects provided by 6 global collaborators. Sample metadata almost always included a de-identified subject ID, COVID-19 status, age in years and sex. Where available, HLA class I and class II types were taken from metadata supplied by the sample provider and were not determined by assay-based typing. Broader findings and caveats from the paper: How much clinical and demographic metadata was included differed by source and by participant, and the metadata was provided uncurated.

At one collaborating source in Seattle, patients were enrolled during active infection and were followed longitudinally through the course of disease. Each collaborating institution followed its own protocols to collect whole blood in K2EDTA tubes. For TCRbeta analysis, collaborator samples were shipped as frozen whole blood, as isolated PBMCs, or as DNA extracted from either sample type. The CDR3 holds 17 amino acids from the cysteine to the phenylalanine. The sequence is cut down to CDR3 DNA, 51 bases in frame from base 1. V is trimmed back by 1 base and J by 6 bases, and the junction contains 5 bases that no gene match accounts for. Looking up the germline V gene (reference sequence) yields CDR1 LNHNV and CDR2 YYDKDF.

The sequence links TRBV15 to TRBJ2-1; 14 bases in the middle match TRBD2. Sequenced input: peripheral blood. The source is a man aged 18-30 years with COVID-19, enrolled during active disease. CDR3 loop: CATSRVGGTSGGNEQFF. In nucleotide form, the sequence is TGTGCCACCAGCAGAGTCGGGGGGACTAGCGGGGGCAATGAGCAGTTCTTC. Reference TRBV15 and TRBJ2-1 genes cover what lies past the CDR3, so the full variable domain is DAMVIQNPRYQVTQFGKPVTLSCSQTLNHNVMYWYQQKSSQAPKLLFHYYDKDFNNEADTPDNFQSRRPNTSFCFLDIRSPGLGDTAMYLCATSRVGGTSGGNEQFFGPGTRLTVL.